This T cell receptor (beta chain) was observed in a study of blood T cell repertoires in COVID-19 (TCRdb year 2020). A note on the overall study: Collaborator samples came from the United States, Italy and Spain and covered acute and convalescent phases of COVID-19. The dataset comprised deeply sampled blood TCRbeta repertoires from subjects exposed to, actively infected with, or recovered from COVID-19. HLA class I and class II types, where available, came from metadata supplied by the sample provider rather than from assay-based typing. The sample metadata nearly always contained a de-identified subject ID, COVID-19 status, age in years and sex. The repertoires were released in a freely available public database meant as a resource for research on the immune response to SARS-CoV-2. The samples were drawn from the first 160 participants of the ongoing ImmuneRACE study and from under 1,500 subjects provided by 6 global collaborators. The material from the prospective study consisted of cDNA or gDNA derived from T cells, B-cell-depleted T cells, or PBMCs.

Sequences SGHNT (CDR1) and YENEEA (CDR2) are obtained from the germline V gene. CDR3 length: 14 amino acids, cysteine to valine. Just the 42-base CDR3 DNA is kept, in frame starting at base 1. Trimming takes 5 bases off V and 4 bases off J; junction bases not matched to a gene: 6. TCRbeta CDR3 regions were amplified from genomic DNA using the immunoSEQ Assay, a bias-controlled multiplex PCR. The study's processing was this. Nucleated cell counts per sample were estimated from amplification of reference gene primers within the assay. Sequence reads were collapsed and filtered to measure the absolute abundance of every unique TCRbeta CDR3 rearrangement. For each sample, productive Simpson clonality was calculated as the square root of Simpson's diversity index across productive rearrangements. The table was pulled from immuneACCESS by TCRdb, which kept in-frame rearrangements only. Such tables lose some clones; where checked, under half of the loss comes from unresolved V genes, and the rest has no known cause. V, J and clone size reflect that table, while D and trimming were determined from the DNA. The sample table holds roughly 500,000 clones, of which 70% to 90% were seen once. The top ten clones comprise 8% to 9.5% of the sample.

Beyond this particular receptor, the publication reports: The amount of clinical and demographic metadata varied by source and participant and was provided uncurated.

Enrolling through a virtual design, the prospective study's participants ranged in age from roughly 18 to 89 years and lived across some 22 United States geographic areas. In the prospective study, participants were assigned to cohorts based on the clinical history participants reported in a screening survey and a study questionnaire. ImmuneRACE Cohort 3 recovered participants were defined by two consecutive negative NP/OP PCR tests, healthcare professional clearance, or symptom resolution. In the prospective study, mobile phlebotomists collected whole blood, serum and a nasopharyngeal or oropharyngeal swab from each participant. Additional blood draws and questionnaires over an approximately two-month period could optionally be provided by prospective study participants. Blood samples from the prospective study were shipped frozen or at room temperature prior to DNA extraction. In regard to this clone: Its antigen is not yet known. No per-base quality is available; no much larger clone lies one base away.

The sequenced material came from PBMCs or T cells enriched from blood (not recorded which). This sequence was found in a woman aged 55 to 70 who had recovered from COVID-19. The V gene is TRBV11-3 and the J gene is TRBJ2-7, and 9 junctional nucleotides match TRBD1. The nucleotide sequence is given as TGTGCCAGCAGCCCCAGACAGGGGGTGTACGAGCAGTACGTC. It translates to CASSPRQGVYEQYV.